These 19 T cell receptor beta chains were sequenced from one sample in a study of T cells in Graves' hyperthyroidism and ophthalmopathy (dated by TCRdb to between 2019 and 2020). Libraries were made using multiplex PCR. This sample was sequenced with an Illumina HiSeq 2000. TCR beta CDR3 regions were amplified from RNA transcripts. A first-round RT-PCR of the TCR CDR3 used the HTBI primer set with the Qiagen OneStep RT-PCR kit. The public reads were reanalyzed by TCRdb: fastp trimming at Q25, MiXCR alignment, in-frame beta chains only. Entries that share a CDR3 protein sequence are merged under the most common genes and DNA. For this sample the table gives approximately 530,000 distinct CDR3 sequences, of which about a sixth were detected only once. Clones ranked in the top ten supply around 18% of the sample. Sequenced material: blood. The source of these receptors is a woman between 18 and 30 years old with Graves' hyperthyroidism.

In this sample, this clonotype turned up many times. This sequence joins TRBV12-3 or TRBV12-4 and TRBJ2-7; tentative D call: TRBD1 (5 bases). The CDR3 is 14 residues long. Trimming shortened V by 1 base and J by 5 bases, and 12 bases separated the two germline ends. The CDR3 DNA reads TGTGCCAGCAGTTTAGGGCCAGGGAAAGACGAGCAGTACTTC. It translates to CASSLGPGKDEQYF.

This clonotype has only a few counts. The rearrangement links TRBV20-1 to TRBJ2-5; D call uncertain. The CDR3 has 14 amino acids. CDR1 DFQATT and CDR2 SNEGSKA come from the germline V gene (reference sequence). With 2 bases removed from V and 6 bases from J, the gap between germline ends came to 16 bases. The CDR3: CSARTTHARQTQYF. The CDR3 nucleotides are TGCAGTGCTAGAACGACCCACGCTCGTCAGACCCAGTACTTC.

This clonotype was counted at least ten times. The V and J genes are TRBV27 and TRBJ1-5, with D hard to call. V was cut by 6 bases and J by 3 bases, with 15 bases left in between. The CDR3 sequence is 15 residues long. The germline V gene has CDR1 MNHEY and CDR2 SMNVEV (reference sequence). The CDR3 DNA follows: TGTGCCAGCAGAAAACCGGGAGACAACAATCAGCCCCAGCATTTT. Residues: CASRKPGDNNQPQHF.

This clonotype was counted many times. This chain joins TRBV6-6 and TRBJ1-2; D is possibly TRBD1 (6 bases). Per germline, CDR1 MNHNY and CDR2 SVGAGI (reference sequence). CDR3 length: 14 residues. V dropped 4 bases and J dropped 4 bases, with 13 bases sitting between them. DNA of the CDR3: TGTGCCAGCAGTTTCGACAGGTTAGGCTATGGCTACACCTTC. Its protein is CASSFDRLGYGYTF.

V gene TRBV5-1 combines with J gene TRBJ1-4; the match to TRBD1 covers 7 bases. Germline CDR1 is SGHRS and CDR2 is YFSETQ. The CDR3 covers 14 residues. Trimming cost V 4 bases and J 5 bases; bases outside gene matches: 5. The CDR3 bases are TGCGCCAGCAGCCTACAGGGGATAAATGAAAAACTGTTTTTT. The encoded protein is CASSLQGINEKLFF.

There are many counts of this clonotype. The V gene is TRBV2, the J gene TRBJ2-3; D ambiguous. This CDR3 contains 13 residues. V lost 8 bases to trimming and J lost 2 bases, with 11 bases between them. Germline V lookup: CDR1 SNHLY, CDR2 FYNNEI. The CDR3 DNA reads as TGTGCCAGCCGACGGGCCTTCACAGATACGCAGTATTTT. As protein: CASRRAFTDTQYF. Full variable domain (missing parts from reference TRBV2 and TRBJ2-3): EPEVTQTPSHQVTQMGQEVILRCVPISNHLYFYWYRQILGQKVEFLVSFYNNEISEKSEIFDDQFSVERPDGSNFTLKIRSTKLEDSAMYFCASRRAFTDTQYFGPGTRLTVL.

V usage is TRBV20-1 and J usage is TRBJ2-6; D might be TRBD1 (7 bases). Between the trimmed V and J ends, which lost 0 bases and 4 bases, there was a span of 16 bases. CDR3 size: 17 residues. Germline lookup yields CDR1 DFQATT and CDR2 SNEGSKA (reference sequence). The CDR3 coding sequence is TGCAGTGCTAGAGATCTCGGAGGGGGCTTGGGGGCCAACGTCCTGACTTTC. Residues: CSARDLGGGLGANVLTF.

The V call is TRBV5-4, the J call TRBJ2-3; D perhaps matches TRBD1 (6 bases). Per the germline V gene, CDR1 is SGHNT and CDR2 is YYREEE (reference sequence). This CDR3 comprises 15 residues. Trimming stripped 4 bases from V and 4 bases from J, with 16 bases between. The CDR3 DNA reads as TGTGCCAGCAGCCGGACCGGACAGAGACCAGATACGCAGTATTTT. Translated, it gives CASSRTGQRPDTQYF.

The gene calls are TRBV9 and TRBJ2-1; TRBD2 matches at 13 bases. V gave up 3 bases and J gave up 10 bases; unmatched junction bases: 10. Germline V gene lookup returns CDR1 SGDLS and CDR2 YYNGEE. The CDR3 is 16 amino acids. This CDR3 reads CASSDRLAGGVEEQFF. The CDR3, as DNA: TGTGCCAGCAGCGATAGACTAGCGGGAGGAGTGGAAGAGCAGTTCTTC.

This clonotype came up once. With a much larger clone just one base away, this may be a read error. The CDR3 carries no conserved terminal phenylalanine or tryptophan, so it likely arises from a read error. The chain combines TRBV29-1 with TRBJ2-7; perhaps TRBD1 as D (5 bases). CDR1 is SQVTM, CDR2 ANQGSEA, per germline. Trimming cost V 2 bases and J 2 bases, with 19 bases left between them. This CDR3 is built from 16 residues. DNA of the CDR3: TGCAGCGTTGAAATCCACGGACCAGGGTTGCCCTACGAGCAGTACTAC. As protein: CSVEIHGPGLPYEQYY.

The sample holds a few counts of this clonotype. The CDR3 nucleotides are TGTGCCAGCAGCTTAGTCGGTGGCAGGGACTACGAGCAGTACTTC. Its protein is CASSLVGGRDYEQYF. The J gene is TRBJ2-7, the V gene TRBV7-9; possibly TRBD1 for D (5 bases). Between the trimmed V and J ends, which lost 1 base and 3 bases, there was a span of 13 bases. CDR1 SEHNR and CDR2 FQNEAQ come from the germline V gene (reference sequence). This CDR3 has 15 residues.

There are many counts of this clonotype. The chain has TRBV7-2 and TRBJ1-2; a possible D gene is TRBD1 (6 bases). The CDR3 runs 12 residues. CDR1 is SGHTA, CDR2 FQGNSA, per germline. Trimming removed 2 bases from V and 7 bases from J, with 8 bases in between. This chain's CDR3 is CASSLNRAGYTF. The CDR3 nucleotides are TGTGCCAGCAGCTTAAACAGGGCTGGCTACACCTTC.

This clonotype was seen ten or more times. The chain uses TRBV7-8 and TRBJ2-7; 7 bases are shared with TRBD1. Germline V gene data show CDR1 as SGHVS and CDR2 as FQNEAQ. This CDR3 region has 14 residues. Trimming removed 5 bases from V and 6 bases from J; junction bases left unmatched: 10. CDR3 amino acids: CASSQRRQGGEQYF. The CDR3 DNA follows: TGTGCCAGCAGCCAACGTCGACAGGGCGGCGAGCAGTACTTC.

The CDR3 is CASSRRQGAVGRTEAFF. The CDR3, as DNA: TGTGCCAGCAGCCGCAGACAGGGGGCGGTGGGAAGGACTGAAGCTTTCTTT. The gene calls are TRBV7-2 and TRBJ1-1; 10 bases agree with TRBD1. The CDR3 is 17 residues long. From germline, CDR1 is SGHTA and CDR2 FQGNSA. With V trimmed by 5 bases and J by 5 bases, 14 bases remained unmatched.

The rearrangement joins TRBV7-2 to TRBJ1-6; 7 nucleotides line up with TRBD1. The CDR3 has 16 amino acids. V dropped 2 bases and J dropped 4; count of bases not matched to a gene: 5. Germline CDR1 is SGHTA and CDR2 is FQGNSA. The CDR3 here is CASSLTRDSYNSPLHF. CDR3 sequence (DNA): TGTGCCAGCAGCTTAACCCGGGACAGTTATAATTCACCCCTCCACTTT. Together with reference TRBV7-2 and TRBJ1-6, the CDR3 gives the full variable domain: GAGVSQSPSNKVTEKGKDVELRCDPISGHTALYWYRQSLGQGLEFLIYFQGNSAPDKSGLPSDRFSAERTGGSVSTLTIQRTQQEDSAVYLCASSLTRDSYNSPLHFGNGTRLTVT.

The V gene is TRBV7-9, the J gene TRBJ1-2; D remains unclear. Germline loops: CDR1 SEHNR, CDR2 FQNEAQ (reference sequence). Trimming shortened V by 5 bases and J by 2 bases, and 15 bases separated the two germline ends. This CDR3 spans 15 amino acids. The CDR3: CASSRSGSPNYGYTF. The CDR3 nucleotides are TGTGCCAGCAGCCGATCCGGGTCGCCGAACTATGGCTACACCTTC.

This sequence joins TRBV10-2 and TRBJ1-3, with D perhaps TRBD1 (5 bases). The germline V and J ends were trimmed by 0 bases and 9 bases, with 9 bases remaining between them. In germline, CDR1 is WSHSY, CDR2 SAAADI. The CDR3 is 13 residues long. The CDR3 DNA reads TGCGCCAGCAGTGAGTCGGTAGGGGCCACCATATATTTT. As protein: CASSESVGATIYF.

The V and J genes are TRBV12-3 or TRBV12-4 and TRBJ2-1; 8 positions agree with TRBD1. V gave up 0 bases and J gave up 7 bases; unmatched junction bases: 2. The CDR3 sequence is 14 residues long. The CDR3 DNA reads as TGTGCCAGCAGTTTAGCGAGGACAGGGAATGAGCAGTTCTTC. As protein: CASSLARTGNEQFF.

This clonotype was detected many times. J is TRBJ1-5 and V is TRBV15; D is possibly TRBD1 (5 bases). Germline CDR1 and CDR2: LNHNV and YYDKDF (reference sequence). There are 16 residues in the CDR3. The ends were cut back, 3 bases at V and 5 bases at J, with 17 bases in the middle. The chain's CDR3 is CATSSLLGPRDQPQHF. As DNA, the CDR3 is TGTGCCACCAGCAGTTTACTGGGACCGAGAGATCAGCCCCAGCATTTT.